This T cell receptor (beta chain) came from a study of T cells in localized non-small cell lung cancer. Findings and limits, study-wide: Maximal T cell clonality occurred in uninvolved adjacent lung, with tumor ranking below it.

This CDR3 contains 11 residues. Looked up from germline, CDR1 is MNHNS and CDR2 is SASEGT. Trimming removed 8 bases at V and 10 bases at J, with 12 bases between. The repertoire was sequenced with immunoSEQ multiplex PCR; TCRdb's copy has only in-frame clones and lacks some. The table records over 25,000 clones, 80% to 95% of them present only once. Worth noting for this clone: Its cognate antigen is unknown.

The clonotype originates from a female donor of 60 years or more with stage I lung adenocarcinoma. The chain links TRBV6-1 to TRBJ2-1; the D is unclear. The source material was peripheral blood, sampled before any cancer treatment. In DNA, the CDR3 is TGTGCCAGCCTCACCGGCTGGGAGCAGTTCTTC. Translating gives CASLTGWEQFF.